These 3 T cell receptor beta chains originate from one sample sequenced in a study of T cells after yellow fever vaccination (dated by TCRdb to the late 2010s). The receptor library was made with 5' RACE. Sequenced using an Illumina NovaSeq 6000. Using fastp at Q25 and MiXCR, TCRdb reprocessed the public reads and kept productive beta chains. Duplicate CDR3 protein sequences are folded into a single record with the most common DNA and genes. Here the sample has 250,000 to 400,000 distinct CDR3 sequences; 4% to 5.5% occur a single time. The top ten clonotypes cover roughly 21% of the sample. The treatment or condition label for this specimen denotes: live attenuated yellow fever vaccine strain. Sequences were derived from PBMCs, sampled 15 days after the yellow fever booster vaccination. The receptors come from a man aged 18-30 years who received the YFV17D yellow fever vaccine.

This clonotype was counted at least ten times. The gene calls are TRBV5-5 and TRBJ1-5; 7 nucleotides agree with TRBD1. From germline, CDR1 is SGHKS and CDR2 YYEKEE (reference sequence). This CDR3 region has 17 residues. V trimming: 3 bases; J trimming: 1 base; junction bases outside the gene matches: 10. The CDR3 DNA is TGTGCCAGCAGCTGGGGGTTACAGGGGTACAGCAATCAGCCCCAGCATTTT. Translated, it gives CASSWGLQGYSNQPQHF.

The rearrangement links TRBV12-3 or TRBV12-4 to TRBJ1-1, with 8 bases identical to TRBD1. The CDR3 totals 13 residues. Trimming removed 7 bases from V and 10 bases from J; junction bases left unmatched: 11. The CDR3 sequence is CASTLGNRGGAFF. The CDR3 bases are TGTGCCAGCACCTTGGGGAACAGGGGGGGAGCTTTCTTT.

This clonotype was detected ten times or more. The rearrangement joins TRBV9 to TRBJ2-3; no definite D call. The V gene lost 0 bases and the J gene lost 2 bases, with 7 bases spanning the gap. Looked up from germline, CDR1 is SGDLS and CDR2 is YYNGEE. The CDR3 runs 14 residues. The CDR3 protein is CASSVETYTDTQYF. The CDR3 DNA reads as TGTGCCAGCAGCGTAGAAACTTACACAGATACGCAGTATTTT. The entire variable domain, with the rest obtained from reference TRBV9 and TRBJ2-3, is as follows: DSGVTQTPKHLITATGQRVTLRCSPRSGDLSVYWYQQSLDQGLQFLIQYYNGEERAKGNILERFSAQQFPDLHSELNLSSLELGDSALYFCASSVETYTDTQYFGPGTRLTVL.